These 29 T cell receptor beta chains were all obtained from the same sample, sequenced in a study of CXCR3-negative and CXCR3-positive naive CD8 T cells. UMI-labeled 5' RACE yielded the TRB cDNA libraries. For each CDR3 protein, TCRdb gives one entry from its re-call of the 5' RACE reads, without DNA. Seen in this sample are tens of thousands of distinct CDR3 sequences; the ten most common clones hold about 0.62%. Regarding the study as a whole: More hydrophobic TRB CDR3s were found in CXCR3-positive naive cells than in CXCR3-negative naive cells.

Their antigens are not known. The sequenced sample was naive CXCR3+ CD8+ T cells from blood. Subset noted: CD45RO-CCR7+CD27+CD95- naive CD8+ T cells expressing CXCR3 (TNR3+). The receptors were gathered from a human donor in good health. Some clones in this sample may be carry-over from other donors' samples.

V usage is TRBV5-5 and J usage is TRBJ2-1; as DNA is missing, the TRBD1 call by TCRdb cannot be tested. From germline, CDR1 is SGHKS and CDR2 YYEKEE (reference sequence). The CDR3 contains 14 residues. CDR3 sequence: CASSVGTYYNEQFF.

CDR3 sequence: CSVEDGIYEQYF. The chain is built from TRBV29-1 and TRBJ2-7. This CDR3 is 12 amino acids long. In germline, CDR1 is SQVTM, CDR2 ANQGSEA.

The CDR3 here is CSVEDIGLAGAKAGELFF. The chain employs TRBV29-1 and TRBJ2-2; no DNA is available, so the TRBD2 call from TCRdb remains unchecked. The germline gives CDR1 SQVTM, CDR2 ANQGSEA. The CDR3 has 18 residues.

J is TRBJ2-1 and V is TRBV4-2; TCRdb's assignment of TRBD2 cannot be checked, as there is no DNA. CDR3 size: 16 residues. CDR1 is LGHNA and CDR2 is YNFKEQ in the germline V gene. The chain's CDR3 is CASSPDGTSGTYEQFF.

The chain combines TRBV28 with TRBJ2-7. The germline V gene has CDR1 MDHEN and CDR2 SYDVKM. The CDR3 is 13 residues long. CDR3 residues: CASSFGPSYEQYF.

This chain's CDR3 is CSVEGTSGSVADEQFF. The V gene is TRBV29-1, the J gene TRBJ2-1; the D call from TCRdb, TRBD2, cannot be confirmed without DNA. Germline V gene sequence: CDR1 SQVTM, CDR2 ANQGSEA. This CDR3 contains 16 residues.

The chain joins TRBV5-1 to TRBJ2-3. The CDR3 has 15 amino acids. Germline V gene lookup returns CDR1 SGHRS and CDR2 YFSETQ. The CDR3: CASSLSVTETDTQYF.

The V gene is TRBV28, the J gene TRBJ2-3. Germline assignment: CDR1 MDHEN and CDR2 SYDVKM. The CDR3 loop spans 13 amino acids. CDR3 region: CASSFRHEDTQYF.

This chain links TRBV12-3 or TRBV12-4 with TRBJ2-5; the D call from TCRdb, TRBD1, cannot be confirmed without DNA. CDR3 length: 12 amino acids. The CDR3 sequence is CASERGSETQYF.

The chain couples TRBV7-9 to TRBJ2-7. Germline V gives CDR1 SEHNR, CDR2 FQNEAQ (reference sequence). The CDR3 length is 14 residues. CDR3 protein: CASSSDEARYEQYF.

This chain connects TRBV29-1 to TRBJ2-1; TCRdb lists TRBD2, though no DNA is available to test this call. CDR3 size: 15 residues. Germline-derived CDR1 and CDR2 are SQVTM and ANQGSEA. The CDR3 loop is CSVEDRLAGVPEQFF.

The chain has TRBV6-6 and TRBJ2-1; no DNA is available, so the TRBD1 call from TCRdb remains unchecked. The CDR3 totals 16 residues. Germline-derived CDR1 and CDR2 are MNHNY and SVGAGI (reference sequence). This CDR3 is CASSRGTGRSYNEQFF.

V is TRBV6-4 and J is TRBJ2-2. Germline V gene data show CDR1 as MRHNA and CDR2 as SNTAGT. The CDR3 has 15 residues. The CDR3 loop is CASSDSTEDTGELFF.

CDR3 residues: CASSFALELAVKNIQYF. The chain has TRBV6-6 and TRBJ2-4; TCRdb proposes TRBD2, but this gene call is untestable without DNA. The CDR3 is 17 residues long. CDR1 is MNHNY, CDR2 SVGAGI, per germline (reference sequence).

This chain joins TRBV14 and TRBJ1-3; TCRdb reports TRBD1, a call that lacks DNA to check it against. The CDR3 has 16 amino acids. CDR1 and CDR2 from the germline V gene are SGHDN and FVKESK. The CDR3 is CASSQVSTGEGNTIYF. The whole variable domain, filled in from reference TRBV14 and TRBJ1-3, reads EAGVTQFPSHSVIEKGQTVTLRCDPISGHDNLYWYRRVMGKEIKFLLHFVKESKQDESGMPNNRFLAERTGGTYSTLKVQPAELEDSGVYFCASSQVSTGEGNTIYFGEGSWLTVV.

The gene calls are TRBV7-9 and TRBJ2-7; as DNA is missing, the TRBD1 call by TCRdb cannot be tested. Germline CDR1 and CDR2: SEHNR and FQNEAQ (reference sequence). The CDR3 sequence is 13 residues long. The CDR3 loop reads CASSFGPGDEQYF.

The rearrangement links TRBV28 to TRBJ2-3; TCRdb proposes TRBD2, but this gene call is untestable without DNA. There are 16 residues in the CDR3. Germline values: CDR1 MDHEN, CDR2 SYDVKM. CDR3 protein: CASSPPWRELKDTQYF. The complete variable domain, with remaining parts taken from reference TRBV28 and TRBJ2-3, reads DVKVTQSSRYLVKRTGEKVFLECVQDMDHENMFWYRQDPGLGLRLIYFSYDVKMKEKGDIPEGYSVSREKKERFSLILESASTNQTSMYLCASSPPWRELKDTQYFGPGTRLTVL.

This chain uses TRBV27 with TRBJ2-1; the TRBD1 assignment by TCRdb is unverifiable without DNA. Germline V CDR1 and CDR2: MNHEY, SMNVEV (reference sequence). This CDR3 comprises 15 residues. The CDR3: CASRMTGQGYNEQFF.

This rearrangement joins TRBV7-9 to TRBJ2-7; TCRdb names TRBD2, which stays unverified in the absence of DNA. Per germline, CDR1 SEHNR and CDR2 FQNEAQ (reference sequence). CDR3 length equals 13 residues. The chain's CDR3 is CASSFPGGLEQYF.

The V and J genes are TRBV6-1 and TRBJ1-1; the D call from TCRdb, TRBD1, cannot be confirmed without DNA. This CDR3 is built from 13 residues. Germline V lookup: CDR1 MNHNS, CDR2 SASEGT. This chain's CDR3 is CASTQGWNTEAFF.

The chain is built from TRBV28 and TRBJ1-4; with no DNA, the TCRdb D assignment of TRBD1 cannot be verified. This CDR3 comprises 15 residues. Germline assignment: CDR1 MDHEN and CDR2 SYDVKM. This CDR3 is CASSYSPGGGEKLFF.

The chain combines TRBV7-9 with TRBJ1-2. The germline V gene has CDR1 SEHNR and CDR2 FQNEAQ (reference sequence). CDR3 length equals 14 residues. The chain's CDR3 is CASSLSGADYGYTF.

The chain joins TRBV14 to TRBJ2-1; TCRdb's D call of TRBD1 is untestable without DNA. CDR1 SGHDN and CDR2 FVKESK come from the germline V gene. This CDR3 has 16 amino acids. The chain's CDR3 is CASSQVGTTNDHEQFF.

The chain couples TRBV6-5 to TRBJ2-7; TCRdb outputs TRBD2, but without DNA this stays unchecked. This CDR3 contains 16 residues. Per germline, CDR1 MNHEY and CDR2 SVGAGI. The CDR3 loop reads CASSDDGLAGVYEQYF.

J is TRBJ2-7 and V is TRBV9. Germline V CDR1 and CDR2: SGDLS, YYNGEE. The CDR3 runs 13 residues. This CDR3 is CASSPGASYEQHF.

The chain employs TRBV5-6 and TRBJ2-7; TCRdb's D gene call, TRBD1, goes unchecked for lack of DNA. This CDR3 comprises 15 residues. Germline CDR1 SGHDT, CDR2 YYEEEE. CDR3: CASSARQDPPYEQYF. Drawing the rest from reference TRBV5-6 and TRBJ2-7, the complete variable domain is DAGVTQSPTHLIKTRGQQVTLRCSPKSGHDTVSWYQQALGQGPQFIFQYYEEEERQRGNFPDRFSGHQFPNYSSELNVNALLLGDSALYLCASSARQDPPYEQYFGPGTRLTVT.

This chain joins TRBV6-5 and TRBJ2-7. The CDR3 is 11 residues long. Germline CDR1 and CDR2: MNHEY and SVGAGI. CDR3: CASRGSYEQYF.

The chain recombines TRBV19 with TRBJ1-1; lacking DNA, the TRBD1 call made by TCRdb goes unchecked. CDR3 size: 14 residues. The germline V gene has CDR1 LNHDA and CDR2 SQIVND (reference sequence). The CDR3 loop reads CASTRTGQNTEAFF.

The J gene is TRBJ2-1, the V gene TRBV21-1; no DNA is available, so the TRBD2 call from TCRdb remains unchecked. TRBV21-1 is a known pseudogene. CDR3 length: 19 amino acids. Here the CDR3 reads CASSKVAWGVVAGDNEQFF.